The following is a TCR beta chain sequence with its context. The antigen is unknown. From the 5' RACE reads, TCRdb lists one entry per CDR3 protein and no DNA. The listing records roughly 180,000 distinct CDR3 sequences. This entry comes from a study of T cells expressing NK-cell markers. As for the study in general: It was from sorted CD3+CD56+NKG2C+, CD3+CD56+NKG2C- and CD3+CD56-NKG2C+ T cells that TCR beta repertoires came. General study points: Researchers report these clonotypes also headed the CD3+CD56-NKG2C+ fraction in four donors. HCMV specificity of the expanded NKG2C+ T cell clones stayed unclear. For five or six donors, the dominant NKG2C+ clonotypes made up about 1.0-7.5% of their CD8+ T cells.

This CDR3 spans 16 amino acids. Per the germline V gene, CDR1 is SGHTA and CDR2 is FQGTGA. This clonotype was sampled from a woman between 18 and 69 years old in good health. Sequencing was performed on blood T cells: a sorted CD56 or NKG2C T cell subset, CD4+ or CD8+ T cells, or bulk PBMC T cells (not recorded which). The chain couples TRBV7-3 to TRBJ1-5. The CDR3 loop reads CASSDTGGVSNQPQHF.